This T cell receptor (beta chain) stems from a study of blood T cell repertoires in COVID-19. Germline-derived CDR1 and CDR2 are KGHSH and LQKENI. CDR3 length: 16 amino acids. V trimming: 2 bases; J trimming: 2 bases; junction bases outside the gene matches: 7. This clone was picked up a small number of times. The repertoire was sequenced with immunoSEQ multiplex PCR; TCRdb's copy has only in-frame clones and lacks some. Among fewer than 70,000 clones listed, 78% were seen once. Sequenced input: peripheral blood. This sequence was found in a human donor in a cohort sampled during active COVID-19. This chain uses TRBV18 with TRBJ2-5; 8 bases match TRBD1. For the CDR3, the DNA is TGTGCCAGCTCACCAAGGGGCGGGACAGGACAAGAGACCCAGTACTTC. Amino acids: CASSPRGGTGQETQYF.